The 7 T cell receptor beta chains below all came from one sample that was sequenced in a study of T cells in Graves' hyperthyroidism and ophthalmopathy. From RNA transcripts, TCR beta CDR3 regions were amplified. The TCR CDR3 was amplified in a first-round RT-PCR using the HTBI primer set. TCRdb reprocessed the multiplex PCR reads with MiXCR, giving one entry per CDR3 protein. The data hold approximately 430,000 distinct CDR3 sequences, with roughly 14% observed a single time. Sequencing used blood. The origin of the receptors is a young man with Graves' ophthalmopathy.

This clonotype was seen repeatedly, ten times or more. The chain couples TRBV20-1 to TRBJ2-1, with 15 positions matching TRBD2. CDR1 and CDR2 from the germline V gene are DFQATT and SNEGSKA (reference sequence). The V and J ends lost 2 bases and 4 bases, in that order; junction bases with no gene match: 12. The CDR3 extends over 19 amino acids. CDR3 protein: CSARNKGLAGGPYYNEQFF. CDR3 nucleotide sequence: TGCAGTGCTAGAAATAAGGGACTAGCGGGAGGTCCGTATTACAATGAGCAGTTCTTC.

CDR3 nucleotide sequence: TGTGCCAGTAGTATGAGGACCGCCCCTGGGTCCTACGAGCAGTACTTC. Its protein is CASSMRTAPGSYEQYF. The gene calls are TRBV19 and TRBJ2-7; no clear D. This CDR3 comprises 16 residues. CDR1 and CDR2 from the germline V gene are LNHDA and SQIVND (reference sequence). Trimming shortened V by 3 bases and J by 1 base, and 16 bases separated the two germline ends.

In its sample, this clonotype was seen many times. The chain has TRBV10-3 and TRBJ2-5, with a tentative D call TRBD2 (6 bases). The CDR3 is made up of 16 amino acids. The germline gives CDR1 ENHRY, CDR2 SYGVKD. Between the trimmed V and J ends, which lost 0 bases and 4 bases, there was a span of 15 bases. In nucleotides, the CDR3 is TGTGCCATCAGTGAGTCGTCGATGCCGGGGGTAGAGACCCAGTACTTC. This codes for CAISESSMPGVETQYF.

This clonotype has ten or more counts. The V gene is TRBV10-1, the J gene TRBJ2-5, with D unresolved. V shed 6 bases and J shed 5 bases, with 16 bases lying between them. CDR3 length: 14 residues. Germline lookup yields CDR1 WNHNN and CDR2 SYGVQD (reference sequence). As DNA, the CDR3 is TGCGCCAGCAGCGGAGAGTTGGATGTGGAGACCCAGTACTTC. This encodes CASSGELDVETQYF.

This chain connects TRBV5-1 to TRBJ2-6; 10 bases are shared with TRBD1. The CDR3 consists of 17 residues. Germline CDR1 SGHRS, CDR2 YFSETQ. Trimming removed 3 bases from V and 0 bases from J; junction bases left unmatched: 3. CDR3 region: CASSSGTGASGANVLTF. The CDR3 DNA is TGCGCCAGCAGCTCCGGGACAGGGGCCTCTGGGGCCAACGTCCTGACTTTC.

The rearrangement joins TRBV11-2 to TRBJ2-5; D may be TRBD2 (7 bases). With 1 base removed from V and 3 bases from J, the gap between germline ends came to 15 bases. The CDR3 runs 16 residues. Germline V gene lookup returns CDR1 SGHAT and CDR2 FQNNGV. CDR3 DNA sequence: TGTGCCAGCAGCTTAGGGGGCGGGGGCCCAGAAGAGACCCAGTACTTC. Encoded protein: CASSLGGGGPEETQYF.

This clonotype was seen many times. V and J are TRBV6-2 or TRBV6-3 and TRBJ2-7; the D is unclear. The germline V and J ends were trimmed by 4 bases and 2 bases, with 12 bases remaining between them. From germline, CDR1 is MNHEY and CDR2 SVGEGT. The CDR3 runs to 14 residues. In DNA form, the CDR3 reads TGTGCCAGCAGTTTACCCGAGGCTACCTACGAGCAGTACTTC. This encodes CASSLPEATYEQYF.